The 26 T cell receptor beta chains reported below all come from one sample, sequenced in a study of T cells in Graves' hyperthyroidism and ophthalmopathy. RNA transcripts yielded amplified TCR beta CDR3 regions. In the first-round RT-PCR of the TCR CDR3, the HTBI primer set was used. TCRdb re-analysed the multiplex PCR reads in MiXCR, keeping a single row per CDR3 protein. The sample lists about 600,000 distinct CDR3 sequences, around 13% occurring once. Sequenced sample: blood. The receptors were sampled from a woman aged 45 to 65 with Graves' ophthalmopathy.

This clonotype was observed at least ten times. The chain combines TRBV28 with TRBJ2-3, with D unclear. Germline loops: CDR1 MDHEN, CDR2 SYDVKM. V was clipped by 5 bases and J by 4 bases, with 10 bases between them. The CDR3 runs to 13 residues. This CDR3 reads CASSPKLADTQYF. The CDR3 bases are TGTGCCAGCAGTCCCAAACTTGCAGATACGCAGTATTTT.

This clonotype was counted only a few times. This sequence joins TRBV30 and TRBJ2-1; D is unclear. The CDR3 contains 13 residues. V lost 4 bases and J 0 bases, leaving 7 bases between the germline ends. Germline V gives CDR1 GTSNPN, CDR2 SVGIG (reference sequence). CDR3 in DNA: TGTGCCTGGACTTCGGACTCCTACAATGAGCAGTTCTTC. Its translation: CAWTSDSYNEQFF.

This clonotype was recorded at least ten times. The chain links TRBV29-1 to TRBJ1-4; 8 positions agree with TRBD1. Germline CDR1 is SQVTM and CDR2 is ANQGSEA. This CDR3 is built from 12 residues. Trimming at V came to 7 bases and at J to 8 bases, leaving 6 bases not matched to a gene. CDR3 bases: TGCAGCGGGACAGGGCGGAGCGAAAAACTGTTTTTT. Encoded protein: CSGTGRSEKLFF.

The genes are TRBV12-5 and TRBJ2-7, with TRBD1 identical over 10 bases. This CDR3 has 16 residues. Germline lookup yields CDR1 LGHNT and CDR2 FRNRAP. The J segment lost 3 bases and the V segment lost 4 bases, leaving 9 bases of the junction unmatched. The CDR3, as DNA: TGTGCTAGTGGTTCGTCGACCGGGACAGGGGACTACGAGCAGTACTTC. Translated, it gives CASGSSTGTGDYEQYF.

This clonotype was seen a few times. The genes are TRBV4-2 and TRBJ2-2, with 11 bases fitting TRBD1. V lost 2 bases, J lost 6 bases, and 5 bases stayed unmatched. The germline V gene encodes CDR1 LGHNA and CDR2 YNFKEQ. CDR3 length: 16 residues. The CDR3 here is CASSQRDRGTAGELFF. The CDR3 DNA reads as TGTGCCAGCAGCCAAAGGGACAGGGGGACGGCCGGGGAGCTGTTTTTT.

This clonotype was counted ten times or more. The chain recombines TRBV7-9 with TRBJ2-5, with unresolved D. Germline CDR1 SEHNR, CDR2 FQNEAQ (reference sequence). V was trimmed by 3 bases and J by 4 bases, leaving 15 bases between them. The CDR3 has 15 amino acids. CDR3: CASSFYTESVETQYF. The CDR3 nucleotides read TGTGCCAGCAGCTTTTACACGGAATCGGTAGAGACCCAGTACTTC.

Note on this clonotype: Possible read error: a much larger clone is one base away. The chain uses TRBV12-3 or TRBV12-4 and TRBJ2-3, with 9 nucleotides matching TRBD1. V lost 7 bases to trimming and J lost 6 bases; unmatched junction nucleotides: 14. The CDR3 runs to 16 residues. CDR3 DNA: TGTGCCAGCACGTATTGGACAGGGGCAAAAATGGATACGCAGTATTTT. Its translation is CASTYWTGAKMDTQYF.

The chain uses TRBV20-1 and TRBJ2-2; weak D call: TRBD2 (6 bases). The CDR3 sequence is 14 residues long. CDR1 and CDR2 (germline): DFQATT, SNEGSKA (reference sequence). Trimming shortened V by 6 bases and J by 2 bases, and 13 bases separated the two germline ends. The CDR3 coding sequence is TGCAGTGCCAATCCGGGACTTAACACCGGGGAGCTGTTTTTT. This sequence encodes CSANPGLNTGELFF.

In this sample, this clonotype turned up many times. One end of the junction varies from germline; a read error may be responsible. V gene TRBV28 combines with J gene TRBJ2-5; TRBD1 matches at 8 bases. This CDR3 has 14 amino acids. Germline values: CDR1 MDHEN, CDR2 SYDVKM. CDR3 sequence: CASSLSGQGKTQYF. The CDR3 nucleotides are TGTGCTAGCAGTTTGTCAGGACAGGGAAAGACCCAGTACTTC.

Ten or more counts support this clonotype. This chain joins TRBV5-5 and TRBJ2-5; 8 nucleotides line up with TRBD1. The germline V gene encodes CDR1 SGHKS and CDR2 YYEKEE (reference sequence). CDR3 length: 15 residues. J lost 4 bases, V lost 5 bases, and 10 bases had no gene match. The DNA of the CDR3 is TGTGCCAGCAGTAACGGACAGGGTACAGGAGAGACCCAGTACTTC. This encodes CASSNGQGTGETQYF.

This clonotype was counted at least ten times. V usage is TRBV30 and J usage is TRBJ2-1, with D tentatively TRBD2 (6 bases). Germline CDR1 is GTSNPN and CDR2 is SVGIG (reference sequence). The CDR3 totals 14 residues. V was clipped by 0 bases and J by 3 bases, with 9 bases between them. CDR3 sequence: CAWSVTRFYNEQFF. CDR3 nucleotides: TGTGCCTGGAGTGTGACTAGGTTCTACAATGAGCAGTTCTTC.

In this sample, this clonotype turned up many times. This chain joins TRBV12-3 or TRBV12-4 and TRBJ2-1; 7 bases agree with TRBD2. The CDR3 sequence is 10 residues long. The J segment lost 9 bases and the V segment lost 9 bases, leaving 2 bases of the junction unmatched. The CDR3 coding sequence is TGTGCCAGTCGGGGGGTTGAGCAGTTCTTC. This gives the protein CASRGVEQFF.

This clonotype came up a few times. The chain joins TRBV12-3 or TRBV12-4 to TRBJ2-1, with TRBD2 identical over 11 bases. The CDR3 is made up of 17 amino acids. Trimming took 1 base from V and 6 from J; bases not matched to a gene: 8. CDR3 nucleotide sequence: TGTGCCAGCAGTTTAGTCCGACTAGCGGGATACCCCAATGAGCAGTTCTTC. Its translation: CASSLVRLAGYPNEQFF.

Comments on this clonotype: A much bigger clone sits one base away, suggesting this may be a read error. This chain links TRBV28 with TRBJ2-5, with D possibly called TRBD1 or TRBD2 (6 bases each). The CDR3 loop spans 15 amino acids. V gave up 8 bases and J gave up 9 bases, with 25 bases separating them. Per germline, CDR1 MDHEN and CDR2 SYDVKM. Here the CDR3 reads CASGTSLFGGQAQYF. The CDR3 DNA sequence: TGTGCCAGCGGTACTAGTTTGTTTGGGGGGCAGGCCCAGTACTTC. Full variable domain (missing parts from reference TRBV28 and TRBJ2-5): DVKVTQSSRYLVKRTGEKVFLECVQDMDHENMFWYRQDPGLGLRLIYFSYDVKMKEKGDIPEGYSVSREKKERFSLILESASTNQTSMYLCASGTSLFGGQAQYFGPGTRLLVL.

There are a few counts of this clonotype. The chain has TRBV27 and TRBJ2-5, with a possible D match to TRBD1 (6 bases). Trimming removed 5 bases at V and 1 base at J, with 14 bases between. CDR3 size: 15 residues. CDR1 and CDR2 (germline): MNHEY, SMNVEV (reference sequence). The CDR3 reads CASSTQGRGQETQYF. The CDR3 nucleotides are TGTGCCAGCAGTACACAGGGTCGGGGCCAAGAGACCCAGTACTTC.

This clonotype was recorded at least ten times. This chain uses TRBV18 with TRBJ2-1; D uncertain. Trimming shortened V by 2 bases and J by 1 base, and 9 bases separated the two germline ends. The CDR3 extends over 15 amino acids. From germline, CDR1 is KGHSH and CDR2 LQKENI. CDR3 protein: CASSPKYRSYNEQFF. CDR3 sequence (DNA): TGTGCCAGCTCACCAAAGTATCGGTCCTACAATGAGCAGTTCTTC.

This clonotype was counted between two and nine times. V and J are TRBV6-1 and TRBJ1-5, with D perhaps matching TRBD1 (5 bases). This CDR3 is built from 14 residues. Per the germline V gene, CDR1 is MNHNS and CDR2 is SASEGT. Between the trimmed V and J ends, which lost 2 bases and 7 bases, there was a span of 12 bases. The CDR3 bases are TGTGCCAGCAGTGAACAGATCGGGGGGCAGCCCCAGCATTTT. Translating it yields CASSEQIGGQPQHF.

Many counts were recorded for this clonotype. For the CDR3, the DNA is TGTGCCAGCAGCCAAGAGGGGACAGGTACGAGCTCCTACAATGAGCAGTTCTTC. This codes for CASSQEGTGTSSYNEQFF. The J gene is TRBJ2-1, the V gene TRBV3-1, with 8 bases lining up with TRBD1. J was trimmed by 0 bases and V by 0 bases; bases with no gene match: 7. CDR3 length equals 18 residues. Germline CDR1 and CDR2: LGHDT and YNNKEL (reference sequence).

The sample holds many counts of this clonotype. The CDR3 nucleotides are TGTGCCAGCAGTGGAGGGACTAGCGGACAAGAGACCCAGTACTTC. It translates to CASSGGTSGQETQYF. The chain has TRBV12-3 or TRBV12-4 and TRBJ2-5; 11 nucleotides agree with TRBD2. V shed 5 bases and J 2 bases; nucleotides not matched to a gene: 4. The CDR3 is made up of 15 amino acids.

This clonotype was observed many times. The genes are TRBV5-6 and TRBJ2-7, with 9 nucleotides matching TRBD2. Germline CDR1 reads SGHDT; CDR2 reads YYEEEE. CDR3 length: 15 residues. V lost 0 bases and J lost 4; bases outside the gene matches: 5. In DNA, the CDR3 is TGTGCCAGCAGCTTGGTAGGTAGCGGGAGATACGAGCAGTACTTC. Translated, it gives CASSLVGSGRYEQYF.

This clonotype has at least ten counts. This chain connects TRBV12-5 to TRBJ2-2; unclear D gene. The germline CDR1 and CDR2 sequences are LGHNT and FRNRAP. This CDR3 has 14 residues. V lost 0 bases to trimming and J lost 5 bases, with 7 bases between them. The CDR3 is CASGLVQRTGELFF. The CDR3 DNA reads as TGTGCTAGTGGTTTGGTACAGCGTACCGGGGAGCTGTTTTTT.

This clonotype came up many times. The gene calls are TRBV11-2 and TRBJ2-3, with 10 bases that match TRBD2. The V and J ends lost 5 bases and 7 bases, in that order; junction bases with no gene match: 3. The germline CDR1 and CDR2 sequences are SGHAT and FQNNGV. CDR3 length: 13 amino acids. The CDR3 region has the DNA TGTGCCAGCAGCCAAACTAGCGGGAATACGCAGTATTTT. Its protein product is CASSQTSGNTQYF. Full variable domain (missing parts from reference TRBV11-2 and TRBJ2-3): EAGVAQSPRYKIIEKRQSVAFWCNPISGHATLYWYQQILGQGPKLLIQFQNNGVVDDSQLPKDRFSAERLKGVDSTLKIQPAKLEDSAVYLCASSQTSGNTQYFGPGTRLTVL.

This clonotype appeared many times. The chain is built from TRBV3-1 and TRBJ2-7; no reliable D call. The V end lost 6 bases, the J end lost 1 base, and 7 bases lay between the germline ends. Germline-derived CDR1 and CDR2 are LGHDT and YNNKEL (reference sequence). The CDR3 has 12 residues. Here the CDR3 DNA reads TGTGCCAGCAGTCAGATTTCCTACGAGCAGTACTTC. This gives the protein CASSQISYEQYF.

This clonotype has a count of ten or more. J is TRBJ2-1 and V is TRBV30; no reliable D call. The CDR3 has 12 residues. The ends were cut back, 1 base at V and 9 bases at J, with 10 bases in the middle. Germline V gives CDR1 GTSNPN, CDR2 SVGIG (reference sequence). In DNA form, the CDR3 reads TGTGCCTGGAGTGGGGGATCCGGTGAGCAGTTCTTC. Residues: CAWSGGSGEQFF. Drawing the rest from reference TRBV30 and TRBJ2-1, the complete variable domain is SQTIHQWPATLVQPVGSPLSLECTVEGTSNPNLYWYRQAAGRGLQLLFYSVGIGQISSEVPQNLSASRPQDRQFILSSKKLLLSDSGFYLCAWSGGSGEQFFGPGTRLTVL.

This clonotype occurred many times. The rearrangement uses TRBV18 and TRBJ2-3; possibly TRBD1 for D (6 bases). In germline, CDR1 is KGHSH, CDR2 LQKENI. The V and J ends lost 3 bases and 0 bases respectively, with 7 bases between them. The CDR3 contains 14 residues. CDR3 sequence (DNA): TGTGCCAGCTCACCGGACAGCAGCACAGATACGCAGTATTTT. Protein: CASSPDSSTDTQYF.

In its sample, this clonotype was seen many times. For the CDR3, the DNA is TGTGCCAGCAGCCCGCGCTTAACGGGACTAGCGGGAGGGCCGAAGACCCAGTACTTC. Protein sequence: CASSPRLTGLAGGPKTQYF. The V gene is TRBV14, the J gene TRBJ2-5, with 16 bases identical to TRBD2. The CDR3 is 19 residues long. Trimming removed 4 bases from V and 6 bases from J; junction bases left unmatched: 14. The germline V gene has CDR1 SGHDN and CDR2 FVKESK.